The T cell receptor (beta chain) under discussion was sequenced for a study of T cell responses to AZD1222 COVID-19 vaccine. Study results and caveats: It was only 6 or 7 AZD1222 recipients who were seropositive at baseline. The repertoires were collected only after the peak T cell response. The reported proportion of spike-specific TCRs targeting unmutated variant regions was nearly half.

This clone appeared a few times. The antigen remains undetermined. Trimming pared 0 bases from V and 4 bases from J, leaving 7 bases between. Per germline, CDR1 SGHNT and CDR2 YYREEE (reference sequence). The CDR3 is 13 residues long. Clones were sequenced by immunoSEQ multiplex PCR, and TCRdb holds only the in-frame ones, with some missing. The sample contains 150,000 or so clones, just under 95% of which appear only once. This sequence originates from an adult in good health. The material sequenced was peripheral blood, taken on day 0 of AZD1222 vaccination. The rearrangement uses TRBV5-4 and TRBJ1-2; tentatively, D is TRBD1 (5 bases). CDR3 protein: CASSLGDLYGYTF. The CDR3 DNA follows: TGTGCCAGCAGCTTGGGGGACCTCTATGGCTACACCTTC.